The 22 T cell receptor beta chains in this list originate from one sample, sequenced in a study of blood T cell repertoires in COVID-19. The table came from immunoSEQ multiplex PCR; TCRdb's copy has only in-frame clones and leaves some out. The table lists about 240,000 clones, under 90% of them singletons. The sample taken for sequencing was PBMCs or T cells enriched from blood (not recorded which). These receptors originate from a woman in her thirties or forties who had been exposed to COVID-19.

The rearrangement links TRBV4-3 to TRBJ1-1; the D gene is possibly TRBD1 (5 bases). The CDR3 sequence is 13 residues long. CDR1 and CDR2 from the germline V gene are LGHNA and YSLEER. V was shortened by 3 bases and J by 4 bases, with 9 bases between the two germline ends. CDR3 residues: CASSQGGTTEAFF. The CDR3 nucleotides are TGCGCCAGCAGCCAGGGGGGTACCACTGAAGCTTTCTTT.

The rearrangement uses TRBV12-5 and TRBJ1-6; D is unresolved. The CDR3 is 15 amino acids. Germline V gives CDR1 LGHNT, CDR2 FRNRAP. Trimming cost V 7 bases and J 7 bases, with 17 bases left between them. The CDR3 here is CASVLGALPNSPLHF. CDR3 DNA: TGTGCTAGTGTATTGGGCGCTTTACCAAATTCACCCCTCCACTTT. Drawing the rest from reference TRBV12-5 and TRBJ1-6, the complete variable domain is DARVTQTPRHKVTEMGQEVTMRCQPILGHNTVFWYRQTMMQGLELLAYFRNRAPLDDSGMPKDRFSAEMPDATLATLKIQPSEPRDSAVYFCASVLGALPNSPLHFGNGTRLTVT.

The chain joins TRBV7-9 to TRBJ2-3, with D possibly TRBD2 on 6 matching bases. Trimming removed 5 bases at V and 3 bases at J, with 18 bases between. The CDR3 totals 16 residues. Germline V gives CDR1 SEHNR, CDR2 FQNEAQ (reference sequence). The CDR3 loop reads CASSPTRAGSTDTQYF. The CDR3 DNA follows: TGTGCCAGCAGCCCGACTAGGGCAGGGAGTACAGATACGCAGTATTTT.

About this clone: This sample also contains other DNA sequences that code for the same CDR3. This chain uses TRBV18 with TRBJ1-1, with a possible D match to TRBD1 (5 bases). The V gene lost 3 bases and the J gene lost 2 bases, with 7 bases spanning the gap. CDR1 KGHSH and CDR2 LQKENI come from the germline V gene. The CDR3 totals 13 residues. The CDR3 sequence is CASSPDSNTEAFF. The CDR3 DNA follows: TGTGCCAGCTCACCCGACAGTAACACTGAAGCTTTCTTT.

The V gene is TRBV11-1, the J gene TRBJ1-4; D is perhaps TRBD1 (5 bases). Germline CDR1 SGHAT, CDR2 FQDESV (reference sequence). This CDR3 contains 15 residues. Between the trimmed V and J ends, which lost 5 bases and 6 bases, there was a span of 16 bases. Written as DNA, the CDR3 is TGTGCCAGCAGCAGCCCGGGGGAAGGAGATGAAAAACTGTTTTTT. Its protein is CASSSPGEGDEKLFF.

This clone was observed a single time. The chain is built from TRBV6-5 and TRBJ1-1, with D perhaps TRBD1 (5 bases). CDR1 and CDR2 from the germline V gene are MNHEY and SVGAGI. There are 13 residues in the CDR3. V dropped 6 bases and J dropped 1 base, with 9 bases sitting between them. CDR3 residues: CASRETENTEAFF. The CDR3 region has the DNA TGTGCCAGCAGGGAGACAGAGAACACTGAAGCTTTCTTT.

The V call is TRBV7-2, the J call TRBJ2-3; 7 bases fit TRBD2. The CDR3 has 18 amino acids. Trimming removed 2 bases from V and 0 bases from J; junction bases left unmatched: 11. The germline gives CDR1 SGHTA, CDR2 FQGNSA. As DNA, the CDR3 is TGTGCCAGCAGCTTAACATGGAGCGGGGCAGGTAGCACAGATACGCAGTATTTT. It codes for CASSLTWSGAGSTDTQYF.

This chain links TRBV6-5 with TRBJ2-7; 8 bases agree with TRBD1. Losses at the gene ends were 0 bases for V and 5 bases for J; bases not matched to a gene: 9. Germline values: CDR1 MNHEY, CDR2 SVGAGI. CDR3 length: 16 amino acids. The DNA for the CDR3 is TGTGCCAGCAGTTACTCCCGACAGGGGACGAGGAACGAGCAGTACTTC. Its protein is CASSYSRQGTRNEQYF.

V and J are TRBV9 and TRBJ2-1; 16 nucleotides line up with TRBD2. This CDR3 has 18 residues. V shed 4 bases, J shed 6 bases, and the junction held 10 bases outside the gene matches. The germline gives CDR1 SGDLS, CDR2 YYNGEE. The CDR3 DNA reads TGTGCCAGCAGCTTTTCTGCCGGGACTAGCGGGGGGGGCAATGAGCAGTTCTTC. Translation gives CASSFSAGTSGGGNEQFF.

The rearrangement links TRBV21-1 to TRBJ2-4; the table's D call, TRBD2, was not checked against the DNA. TRBV21-1 is noted as a pseudogene. The CDR3 is made up of 17 amino acids. The CDR3 region has the DNA TGTGCCAGCAGCAAAGCCCTGACTAGCGGGGAGGAAAACATTCAGTACTTC. The encoded protein is CASSKALTSGEENIQYF.

This clone was found a few times. This chain uses TRBV6-2 or TRBV6-3 with TRBJ2-5; a possible D gene is TRBD2 (6 bases). Trimming pared 7 bases from V and 2 bases from J, leaving 11 bases between. The CDR3 has 13 amino acids. CDR1 and CDR2 (germline): MNHEY, SVGEGT. The CDR3 nucleotides read TGTGCCAGCACCCCCGGGGGTCAAGAGACCCAGTACTTC. As protein: CASTPGGQETQYF.

V gene TRBV5-1 combines with J gene TRBJ2-5; 11 positions match TRBD2. Germline V lookup: CDR1 SGHRS, CDR2 YFSETQ. V lost 0 bases to trimming and J lost 5 bases; unmatched junction nucleotides: 3. The CDR3 spans 15 residues. The CDR3: CASSLARLAGETQYF. The DNA of the CDR3 is TGCGCCAGCAGCTTGGCCCGACTAGCGGGGGAGACCCAGTACTTC.

The chain recombines TRBV5-1 with TRBJ1-1; D unclear. With 0 bases removed from V and 5 bases from J, the gap between germline ends came to 11 bases. Germline V gives CDR1 SGHRS, CDR2 YFSETQ. This CDR3 is built from 14 residues. CDR3 nucleotide sequence: TGCGCCAGCAGCTTGGTGGCGGGAAAAACTGAAGCTTTCTTT. It specifies CASSLVAGKTEAFF.

This clone came up many times. This chain connects TRBV7-3 to TRBJ1-6, with 7 bases aligning to TRBD1. CDR1 and CDR2 from the germline V gene are SGHTA and FQGTGA. Unmatched junction bases numbered 2, after V lost 5 bases and J lost 7 bases. This CDR3 has 13 residues. CDR3 region: CASSLQGNSPLHF. In DNA form, the CDR3 reads TGTGCCAGCAGCCTACAGGGGAATTCACCCCTCCACTTT.

This clone appeared once. The rearrangement uses TRBV5-6 and TRBJ1-1; 7 nucleotides agree with TRBD1. This CDR3 has 13 residues. Germline-derived CDR1 and CDR2 are SGHDT and YYEEEE. With 4 bases clipped from V and 11 bases from J, the junction kept 11 bases outside the gene matches. The CDR3 region has the DNA TGTGCCAGCAGCCGGGGCCAGACAGGGCGCGCTTTCTTT. Its translation: CASSRGQTGRAFF.

The chain is built from TRBV5-6 and TRBJ2-3; D unclear. Germline CDR1 reads SGHDT; CDR2 reads YYEEEE. The CDR3 is 12 residues long. V shed 4 bases and J shed 5 bases, with 8 bases lying between them. The CDR3 loop is CASSGLLDTQYF. The CDR3, as DNA: TGTGCCAGCAGCGGCCTTTTAGATACGCAGTATTTT.

V and J are TRBV5-6 and TRBJ1-2, with TRBD1 identical over 8 bases. Germline V gives CDR1 SGHDT, CDR2 YYEEEE. V lost 4 bases to trimming and J lost 8 bases; unmatched junction nucleotides: 13. The CDR3 totals 15 residues. The CDR3 DNA reads as TGTGCCAGCAGCCTGGACTCGGACAGGGCCTGGGGCTACACCTTC. Protein sequence: CASSLDSDRAWGYTF.

The count of this clone is one. The gene calls are TRBV6-6 and TRBJ1-1, with a possible D match to TRBD1 (5 bases). Trimming removed 5 bases from V and 6 bases from J, with 22 bases in between. Germline assignment: CDR1 MNHNY and CDR2 SVGAGI (reference sequence). This CDR3 is built from 16 residues. CDR3 loop: CASSTPWARTGAEAFF. The CDR3 DNA reads TGTGCCAGCAGTACCCCTTGGGCCAGAACGGGGGCTGAAGCTTTCTTT.

The V call is TRBV4-1, the J call TRBJ1-5; 10 nucleotides align to TRBD1. The V gene's germline CDR1 is MGHRA and CDR2 YSYEKL. V lost 3 bases and J lost 5; bases outside the gene matches: 10. The CDR3 runs to 17 residues. The chain's CDR3 is CASSHSGTGVFDQPQHF. In DNA form, the CDR3 reads TGCGCCAGCAGCCATTCCGGGACAGGGGTGTTCGATCAGCCCCAGCATTTT.

This clone was seen only a few times. The gene calls are TRBV27 and TRBJ2-3; D perhaps matches TRBD2 (7 bases). Looked up from germline, CDR1 is MNHEY and CDR2 is SMNVEV (reference sequence). V gave up 4 bases and J gave up 1 base, with 12 bases separating them. The CDR3 covers 15 residues. CDR3 in DNA: TGTGCCAGCAGTTCCTACGGGGGGCGCACAGATACGCAGTATTTT. Translating it yields CASSSYGGRTDTQYF.

This clone was seen only a few times. This chain uses TRBV6-1 with TRBJ1-4, with 10 bases aligning to TRBD1. V shed 1 base and J 7 bases; nucleotides not matched to a gene: 6. The germline CDR1 and CDR2 sequences are MNHNS and SASEGT. This CDR3 is built from 16 residues. The CDR3: CASSEDAGQGGEKLFF. In DNA, the CDR3 is TGTGCCAGCAGTGAAGACGCAGGACAGGGGGGTGAAAAACTGTTTTTT.

V usage is TRBV5-3 and J usage is TRBJ2-2; 8 nucleotides agree with TRBD1. TRBV5-3 is an ORF; its function is uncertain. Unmatched junction bases numbered 11, after V lost 10 bases and J lost 6 bases. This CDR3 spans 14 amino acids. CDR3: CAPPWTGKAGELFF. CDR3 bases: TGTGCCCCCCCTTGGACAGGGAAGGCCGGGGAGCTGTTTTTT.